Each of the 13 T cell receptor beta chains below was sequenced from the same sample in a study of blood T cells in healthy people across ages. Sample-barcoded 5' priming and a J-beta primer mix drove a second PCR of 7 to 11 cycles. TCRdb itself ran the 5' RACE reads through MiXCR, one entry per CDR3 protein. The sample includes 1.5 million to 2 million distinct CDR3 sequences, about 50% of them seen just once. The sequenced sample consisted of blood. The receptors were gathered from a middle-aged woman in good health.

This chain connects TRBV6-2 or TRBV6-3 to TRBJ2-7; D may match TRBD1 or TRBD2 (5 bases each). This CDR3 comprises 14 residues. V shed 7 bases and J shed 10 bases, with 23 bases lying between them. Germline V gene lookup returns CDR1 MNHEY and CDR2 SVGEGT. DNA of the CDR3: TGTGCCAGCATCCCGGGACCCAACCTGGCTACCCAGTACTTC. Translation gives CASIPGPNLATQYF.

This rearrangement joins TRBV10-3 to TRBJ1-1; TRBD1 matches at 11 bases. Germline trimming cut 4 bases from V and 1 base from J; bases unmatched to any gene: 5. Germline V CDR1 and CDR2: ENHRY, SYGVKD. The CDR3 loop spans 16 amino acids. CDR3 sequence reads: CAISGRDRGSNTEAFF. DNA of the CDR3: TGTGCCATCAGTGGCCGGGACAGGGGGTCGAACACTGAAGCTTTCTTT.

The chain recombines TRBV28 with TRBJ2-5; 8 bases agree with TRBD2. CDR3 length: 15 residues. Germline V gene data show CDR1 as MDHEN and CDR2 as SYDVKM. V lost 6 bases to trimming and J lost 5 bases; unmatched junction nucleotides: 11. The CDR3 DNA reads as TGTGCCAGCAGACCGGGACTAGGGTTCGTGGAGACCCAGTACTTC. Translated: CASRPGLGFVETQYF.

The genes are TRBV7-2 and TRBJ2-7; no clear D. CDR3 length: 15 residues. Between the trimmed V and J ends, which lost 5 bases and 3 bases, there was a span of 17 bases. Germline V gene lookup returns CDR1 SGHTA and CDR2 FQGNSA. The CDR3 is CASSTAGDTLYEQYF. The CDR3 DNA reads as TGTGCCAGCAGCACAGCTGGAGACACTCTCTACGAGCAGTACTTC.

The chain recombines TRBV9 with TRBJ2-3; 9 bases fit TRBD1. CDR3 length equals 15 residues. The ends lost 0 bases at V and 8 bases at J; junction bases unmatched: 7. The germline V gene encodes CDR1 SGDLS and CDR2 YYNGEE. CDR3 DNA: TGTGCCAGCAGCGTAGATGACAGGGGGTTTGGTACGCAGTATTTT. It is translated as CASSVDDRGFGTQYF.

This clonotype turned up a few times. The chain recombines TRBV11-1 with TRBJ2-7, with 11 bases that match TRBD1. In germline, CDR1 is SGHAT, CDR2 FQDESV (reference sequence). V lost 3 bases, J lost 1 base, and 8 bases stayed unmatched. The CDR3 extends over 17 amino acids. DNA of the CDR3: TGTGCCAGCAGCTTCGGGACAGGGGGAAGCTTATCCTACGAGCAGTACTTC. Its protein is CASSFGTGGSLSYEQYF.

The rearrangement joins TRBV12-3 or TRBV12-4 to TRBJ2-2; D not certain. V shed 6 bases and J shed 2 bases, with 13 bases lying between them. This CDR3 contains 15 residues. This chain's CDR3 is CASSSDPYNTGELFF. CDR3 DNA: TGTGCCAGCAGCTCTGACCCCTACAACACCGGGGAGCTGTTTTTT.

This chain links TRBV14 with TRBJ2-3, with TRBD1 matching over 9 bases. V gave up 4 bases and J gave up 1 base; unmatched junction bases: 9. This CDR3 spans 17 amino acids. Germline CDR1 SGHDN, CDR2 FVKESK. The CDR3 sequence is CASSRRTGEVRTDTQYF. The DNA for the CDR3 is TGTGCCAGCAGCCGAAGGACAGGGGAAGTCCGCACAGATACGCAGTATTTT.

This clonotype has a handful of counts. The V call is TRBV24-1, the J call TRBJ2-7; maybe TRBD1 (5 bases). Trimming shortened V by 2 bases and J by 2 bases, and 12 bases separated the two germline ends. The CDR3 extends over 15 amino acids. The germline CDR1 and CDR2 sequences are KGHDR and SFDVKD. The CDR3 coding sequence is TGTGCCACCAGTGATTCGGGCAGGGCTGCCTACGAGCAGTACTTC. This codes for CATSDSGRAAYEQYF.

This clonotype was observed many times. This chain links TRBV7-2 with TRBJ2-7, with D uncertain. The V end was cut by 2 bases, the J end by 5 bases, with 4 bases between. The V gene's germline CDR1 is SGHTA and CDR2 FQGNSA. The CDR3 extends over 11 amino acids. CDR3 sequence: CASSLRHEQYF. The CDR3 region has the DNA TGTGCCAGCAGCTTACGCCACGAGCAGTACTTC.

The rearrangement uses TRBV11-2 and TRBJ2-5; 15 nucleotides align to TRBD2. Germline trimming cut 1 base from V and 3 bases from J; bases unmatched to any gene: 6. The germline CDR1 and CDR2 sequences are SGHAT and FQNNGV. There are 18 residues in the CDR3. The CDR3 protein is CASSLVGLAGGMEETQYF. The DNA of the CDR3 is TGTGCCAGCAGCTTAGTGGGACTAGCGGGGGGAATGGAAGAGACCCAGTACTTC.

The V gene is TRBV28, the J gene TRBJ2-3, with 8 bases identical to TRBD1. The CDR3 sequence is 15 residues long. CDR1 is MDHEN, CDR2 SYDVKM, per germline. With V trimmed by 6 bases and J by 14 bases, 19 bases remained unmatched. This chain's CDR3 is CASSSPALTGVGRYF. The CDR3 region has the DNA TGTGCCAGCAGCTCGCCAGCCCTGACAGGGGTGGGCCGGTATTTT.

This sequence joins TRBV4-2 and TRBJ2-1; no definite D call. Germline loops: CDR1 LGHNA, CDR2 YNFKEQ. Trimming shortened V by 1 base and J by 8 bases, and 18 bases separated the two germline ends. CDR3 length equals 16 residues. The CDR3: CASSQVPSEERHEQFF. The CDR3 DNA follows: TGTGCCAGCAGCCAAGTCCCCAGCGAAGAACGCCATGAGCAGTTCTTC.